One and the same sample provided the 23 T cell receptor beta chains below, sequenced in a study of shared clonotypes between healthy human individuals. TCRdb keeps only in-frame clones here, not all; method: immunoSEQ multiplex PCR. The table has millions of clones, 90% to 95% seen once; the top ten hold 0.3% to 0.4%. Sequencing was done on a sample of naive CD4+ T cells from PBMCs. Documented subset: CD45RA+ positively selected. The source of these receptors is a man younger than 30 in good health. Some clones in this sample may be carry-over from other donors' samples.

The rearrangement uses TRBV2 and TRBJ1-1; D perhaps matches TRBD1 (5 bases). Trimming stripped 6 bases from V and 0 bases from J, with 11 bases between. The length of the CDR3 is 14 residues. CDR1 SNHLY and CDR2 FYNNEI come from the germline V gene. This CDR3 is CASRGGGMNTEAFF. The CDR3 DNA follows: TGTGCCAGCAGGGGGGGAGGGATGAACACTGAAGCTTTCTTT.

V is TRBV5-1 and J is TRBJ2-3; TRBD2 matches at 7 bases. CDR3 length: 15 residues. V lost 4 bases, J lost 4 bases, and 9 bases stayed unmatched. CDR1 and CDR2 from the germline V gene are SGHRS and YFSETQ. Written as DNA, the CDR3 is TGCGCCAGCAGCCGACTAGCTGATAGGGCAGATACGCAGTATTTT. It yields the protein CASSRLADRADTQYF. Full variable domain (missing parts from reference TRBV5-1 and TRBJ2-3): KAGVTQTPRYLIKTRGQQVTLSCSPISGHRSVSWYQQTPGQGLQFLFEYFSETQRNKGNFPGRFSGRQFSNSRSEMNVSTLELGDSALYLCASSRLADRADTQYFGPGTRLTVL.

V is TRBV7-2 and J is TRBJ2-1; D is undetermined. The CDR3 totals 13 residues. CDR1 SGHTA and CDR2 FQGNSA come from the germline V gene. Trimming cost V 1 base and J 9 bases, with 10 bases left between them. The CDR3 DNA is TGTGCCAGCAGCTTAGACGTGGCCTTTGAGCAGTTCTTC. It is translated as CASSLDVAFEQFF. Filled out from reference TRBV7-2 and TRBJ2-1, the complete variable domain reads GAGVSQSPSNKVTEKGKDVELRCDPISGHTALYWYRQSLGQGLEFLIYFQGNSAPDKSGLPSDRFSAERTGGSVSTLTIQRTQQEDSAVYLCASSLDVAFEQFFGPGTRLTVL.

This rearrangement joins TRBV28 to TRBJ2-2; D remains ambiguous. Germline V lookup: CDR1 MDHEN, CDR2 SYDVKM. CDR3 length: 14 amino acids. Trimming left V 7 bases short and J 8 bases short, with 17 bases between. CDR3 residues: CASIPADRGGELFF. The CDR3 nucleotides read TGTGCCAGCATCCCGGCGGATCGTGGGGGGGAGCTGTTTTTT.

This chain uses TRBV18 with TRBJ1-2; D not resolved. CDR1 and CDR2 (germline): KGHSH, LQKENI. V lost 3 bases and J lost 0, with 11 bases in between. The CDR3 loop spans 15 amino acids. CDR3 region: CASSPGPNPNYGYTF. As DNA, the CDR3 is TGTGCCAGCTCACCTGGACCAAACCCTAACTATGGCTACACCTTC.

In its sample, this clone was seen once. This chain joins TRBV9 and TRBJ2-1; D might be TRBD1 or TRBD2, each matching 6 bases. Germline V gene sequence: CDR1 SGDLS, CDR2 YYNGEE. The CDR3 loop spans 15 amino acids. Trimming took 3 bases from V and 6 from J, leaving 16 bases between them. DNA for the CDR3: TGTGCCAGCAGCGCAACGGGCGGGACATTCAATGAGCAGTTCTTC. Its translation: CASSATGGTFNEQFF.

The rearrangement joins TRBV7-2 to TRBJ2-3; 8 bases align to TRBD2. The CDR3 has 16 residues. V dropped 0 bases and J dropped 5; count of bases not matched to a gene: 7. Germline V CDR1 and CDR2: SGHTA, FQGNSA. CDR3 residues: CASSLAPGRAQDTQYF. The CDR3 DNA is TGTGCCAGCAGCTTAGCGCCCGGGAGGGCCCAAGATACGCAGTATTTT.

The chain joins TRBV6-1 to TRBJ2-1; the D gene is possibly TRBD2 (6 bases). Germline CDR1 MNHNS, CDR2 SASEGT. The CDR3 has 12 residues. With 11 bases removed from V and 5 bases from J, the gap between germline ends came to 13 bases. CDR3 nucleotide sequence: TGTGCCGGAGGGAGACACCACAATGAGCAGTTCTTC. Amino acid sequence: CAGGRHHNEQFF.

V usage is TRBV9 and J usage is TRBJ1-2, with D possibly TRBD1 on 6 matching bases. The CDR3 sequence is 15 residues long. Germline V gene data show CDR1 as SGDLS and CDR2 as YYNGEE. Trimming took 1 base from V and 4 from J, leaving 14 bases between them. In nucleotides, the CDR3 is TGTGCCAGCAGCGTATCAGGGGCCAGCTCCTATGGCTACACCTTC. This codes for CASSVSGASSYGYTF.

The chain uses TRBV28 and TRBJ2-7, with D perhaps being TRBD1 or TRBD2 (6 bases each). The CDR3 loop spans 14 amino acids. From germline, CDR1 is MDHEN and CDR2 SYDVKM. The V end lost 2 bases, the J end lost 6 bases, and 14 bases lay between the germline ends. The CDR3 region is CASSLSQGRREQYF. DNA for the CDR3: TGTGCCAGCAGTTTAAGCCAGGGGAGGCGCGAGCAGTACTTC.

The chain links TRBV5-4 to TRBJ1-1, with TRBD1 as a possible D gene (5 bases). This CDR3 has 14 residues. The V end lost 3 bases, the J end lost 9 bases, and 18 bases lay between the germline ends. The germline gives CDR1 SGHNT, CDR2 YYREEE (reference sequence). The CDR3 spells CASSSYRGDLKAFF. Written as DNA, the CDR3 is TGTGCCAGCAGCTCCTACCGGGGGGACCTCAAAGCTTTCTTT.

This clone was seen once. The V gene is TRBV10-3, the J gene TRBJ2-7; 10 bases are shared with TRBD2. CDR1 and CDR2 (germline): ENHRY, SYGVKD. Trimming at V came to 10 bases and at J to 0 bases, leaving 6 bases not matched to a gene. The length of the CDR3 is 14 residues. This chain's CDR3 is CATTAGGPSYEQYF. The CDR3 coding sequence is TGTGCCACCACAGCGGGAGGGCCCTCCTACGAGCAGTACTTC.

CDR3 DNA: TGCGCCAGCAGCCTACAACAGGACAATGAGCAGTTCTTC. Residues: CASSLQQDNEQFF. The chain links TRBV5-1 to TRBJ2-1; TRBD1 is a possible D gene (5 bases). Germline V gene data show CDR1 as SGHRS and CDR2 as YFSETQ. The CDR3 extends over 13 amino acids. V was clipped by 4 bases and J by 5 bases, with 10 bases between them.

The genes are TRBV28 and TRBJ2-7; D remains unclear. Trimming took 6 bases from V and 1 from J, leaving 13 bases between them. Germline-derived CDR1 and CDR2 are MDHEN and SYDVKM. This CDR3 is built from 14 residues. CDR3 sequence reads: CASRPPLGSYEQYF. The CDR3, as DNA: TGTGCCAGCAGACCGCCCCTGGGGTCCTACGAGCAGTACTTC.

This clone was seen once. J is TRBJ1-1 and V is TRBV7-2, with D perhaps matching TRBD1 (5 bases). The CDR3 sequence is 11 residues long. V was trimmed by 5 bases and J by 7 bases, leaving 8 bases between them. CDR1 and CDR2 (germline): SGHTA, FQGNSA. CDR3 nucleotides: TGTGCCAGCAGCCCAGGGCTTGAAGCTTTCTTT. Amino acid sequence: CASSPGLEAFF.

The chain uses TRBV4-2 and TRBJ1-3; no clear D gene. This CDR3 has 17 residues. Germline V gene data show CDR1 as LGHNA and CDR2 as YNFKEQ. Deletions cut 0 bases from V and 0 bases from J, with 12 bases between. CDR3 in amino acids: CASSQESASNSGNTIYF. CDR3 nucleotides: TGTGCCAGCAGCCAAGAATCGGCGTCCAACTCTGGAAACACCATATATTTT.

The chain links TRBV28 to TRBJ1-2, with TRBD1 as a possible D gene (5 bases). Germline CDR1 reads MDHEN; CDR2 reads SYDVKM. The CDR3 is made up of 14 amino acids. V lost 5 bases and J 8 bases, leaving 18 bases between the germline ends. Here the CDR3 DNA reads TGTGCCAGCAGTGAAGGGTCGGGAGGGGCCGGCTACACCTTC. Its protein is CASSEGSGGAGYTF.

The chain carries TRBV7-9 and TRBJ2-2; D is unclear. The CDR3 has 13 amino acids. Germline V CDR1 and CDR2: SEHNR, FQNEAQ (reference sequence). Trimming pared 2 bases from V and 6 bases from J, leaving 7 bases between. This CDR3 is CASSLSLPGELFF. As DNA, the CDR3 is TGTGCCAGCAGCTTATCTCTCCCCGGGGAGCTGTTTTTT.

The chain carries TRBV7-3 and TRBJ2-3; tentative D call: TRBD2 (6 bases). The germline V and J ends were trimmed by 5 bases and 3 bases, with 18 bases remaining between them. Germline V gives CDR1 SGHTA, CDR2 FQGTGA. The CDR3 length is 16 residues. The CDR3 loop reads CASSPGPGRGTDTQYF. The CDR3 DNA follows: TGTGCCAGCAGCCCCGGGCCCGGGAGAGGGACAGATACGCAGTATTTT.

The chain is built from TRBV7-8 and TRBJ1-5; 7 positions agree with TRBD1. This CDR3 contains 16 residues. V was pared by 4 bases and J by 1 base, with 7 bases of the junction left unmatched. In germline, CDR1 is SGHVS, CDR2 FQNEAQ. The CDR3 nucleotides are TGTGCCAGCAGCTCAACAGGGGCTTACAGCAATCAGCCCCAGCATTTT. It is translated as CASSSTGAYSNQPQHF.

This chain connects TRBV7-9 to TRBJ2-2; tentative D call: TRBD1 (6 bases). Germline-derived CDR1 and CDR2 are SEHNR and FQNEAQ (reference sequence). The CDR3 contains 14 residues. Trimming removed 2 bases at V and 5 bases at J, with 9 bases between. The CDR3 here is CASSLSGTTGELFF. The CDR3 DNA is TGTGCCAGCAGCTTATCGGGGACAACCGGGGAGCTGTTTTTT.

The chain couples TRBV7-9 to TRBJ2-3; D is unresolved. Germline V gene sequence: CDR1 SEHNR, CDR2 FQNEAQ (reference sequence). Trimming stripped 5 bases from V and 3 bases from J, with 18 bases between. The CDR3 totals 16 residues. The DNA for the CDR3 is TGTGCCAGCAGCCTCATACCTGGCAGCCTTACAGATACGCAGTATTTT. Amino acids: CASSLIPGSLTDTQYF. Complete variable domain (other parts from reference TRBV7-9 and TRBJ2-3): DTGVSQNPRHKITKRGQNVTFRCDPISEHNRLYWYRQTLGQGPEFLTYFQNEAQLEKSRLLSDRFSAERPKGSFSTLEIQRTEQGDSAMYLCASSLIPGSLTDTQYFGPGTRLTVL.

V and J are TRBV5-1 and TRBJ2-5; D uncertain. Trimming stripped 4 bases from V and 1 base from J, with 14 bases between. The germline CDR1 and CDR2 sequences are SGHRS and YFSETQ. The CDR3 consists of 15 residues. The chain's CDR3 is CASSRVVGSQETQYF. CDR3 nucleotide sequence: TGCGCCAGCAGCAGGGTCGTGGGGTCCCAAGAGACCCAGTACTTC. Complete variable domain (other parts from reference TRBV5-1 and TRBJ2-5): KAGVTQTPRYLIKTRGQQVTLSCSPISGHRSVSWYQQTPGQGLQFLFEYFSETQRNKGNFPGRFSGRQFSNSRSEMNVSTLELGDSALYLCASSRVVGSQETQYFGPGTRLLVL.